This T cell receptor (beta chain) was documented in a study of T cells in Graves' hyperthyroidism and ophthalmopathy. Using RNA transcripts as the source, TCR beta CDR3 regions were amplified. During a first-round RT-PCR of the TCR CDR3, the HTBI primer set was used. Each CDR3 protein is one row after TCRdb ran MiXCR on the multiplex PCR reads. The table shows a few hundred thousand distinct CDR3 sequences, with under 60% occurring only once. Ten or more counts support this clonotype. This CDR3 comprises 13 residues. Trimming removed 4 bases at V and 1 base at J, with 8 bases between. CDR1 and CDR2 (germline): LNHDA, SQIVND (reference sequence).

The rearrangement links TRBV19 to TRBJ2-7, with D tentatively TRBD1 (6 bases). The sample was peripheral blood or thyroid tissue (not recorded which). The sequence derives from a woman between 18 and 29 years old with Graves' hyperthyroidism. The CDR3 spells CASSTQGSYEQYF. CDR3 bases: TGTGCCAGTAGTACACAGGGATCCTACGAGCAGTACTTC.